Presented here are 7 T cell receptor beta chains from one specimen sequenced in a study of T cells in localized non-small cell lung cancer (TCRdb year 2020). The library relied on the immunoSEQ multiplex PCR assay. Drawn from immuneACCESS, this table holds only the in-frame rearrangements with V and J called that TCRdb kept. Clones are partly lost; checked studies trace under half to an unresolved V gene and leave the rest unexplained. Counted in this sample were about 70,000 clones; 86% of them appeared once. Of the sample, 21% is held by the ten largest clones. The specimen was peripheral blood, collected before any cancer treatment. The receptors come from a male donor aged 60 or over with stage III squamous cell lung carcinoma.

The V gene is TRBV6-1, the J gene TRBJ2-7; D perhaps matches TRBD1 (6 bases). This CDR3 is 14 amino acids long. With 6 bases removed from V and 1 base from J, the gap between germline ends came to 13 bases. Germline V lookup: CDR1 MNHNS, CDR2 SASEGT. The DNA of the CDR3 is TGTGCCAGCAGCCCGACCCAGGGGTCCTACGAGCAGTACTTC. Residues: CASSPTQGSYEQYF.

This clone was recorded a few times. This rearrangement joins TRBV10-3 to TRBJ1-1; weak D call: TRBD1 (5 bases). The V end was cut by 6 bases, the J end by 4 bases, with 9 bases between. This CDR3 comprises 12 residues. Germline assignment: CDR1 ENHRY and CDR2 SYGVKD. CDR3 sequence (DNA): TGTGCCATCAGAGGGACGGCCACTGAAGCTTTCTTT. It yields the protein CAIRGTATEAFF.

Here the CDR3 reads CASSPGQGDEQYV. DNA of the CDR3: TGTGCCAGCTCACCGGGACAGGGCGACGAGCAGTACGTC. The chain carries TRBV18 and TRBJ2-7; TRBD1 matches at 9 bases. Germline values: CDR1 KGHSH, CDR2 LQKENI. V dropped 3 bases and J dropped 5; count of bases not matched to a gene: 2. The CDR3 is 13 residues long.

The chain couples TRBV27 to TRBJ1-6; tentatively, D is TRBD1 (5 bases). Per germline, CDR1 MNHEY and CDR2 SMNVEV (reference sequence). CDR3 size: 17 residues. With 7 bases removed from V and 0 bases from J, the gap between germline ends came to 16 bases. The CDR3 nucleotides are TGTGCCAGCACCCCCGGGACGTGGAGCTCCTATAATTCACCCCTCCACTTT. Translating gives CASTPGTWSSYNSPLHF.

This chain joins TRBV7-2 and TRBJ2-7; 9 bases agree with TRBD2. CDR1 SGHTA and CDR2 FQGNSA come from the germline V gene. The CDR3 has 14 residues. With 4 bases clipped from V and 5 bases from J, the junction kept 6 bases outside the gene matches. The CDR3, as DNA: TGTGCCAGCAGCTCGGGACTAGCTGGCCACGAGCAGTACGTC. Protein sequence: CASSSGLAGHEQYV.

CDR3: CASSQQRDTQYF. The DNA of the CDR3 is TGCGCCAGCAGCCAACAGAGGGATACGCAGTATTTT. The V call is TRBV5-1, the J call TRBJ2-3; D not certain. Trimming removed 4 bases at V and 6 bases at J, with 9 bases between. The CDR3 sequence is 12 residues long. In germline, CDR1 is SGHRS, CDR2 YFSETQ.

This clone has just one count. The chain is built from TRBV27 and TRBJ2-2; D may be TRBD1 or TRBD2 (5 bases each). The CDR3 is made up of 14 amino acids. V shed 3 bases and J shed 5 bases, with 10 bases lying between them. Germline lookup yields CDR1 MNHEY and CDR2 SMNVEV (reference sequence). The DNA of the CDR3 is TGTGCCAGCAGTTTTGACGGGGCAACCGGGGAGCTGTTTTTT. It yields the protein CASSFDGATGELFF.